The 27 T cell receptor beta chains below come from one sample, sequenced in a study of T cell changes during pregnancy in multiple sclerosis. Sequenced by immunoSEQ multiplex PCR; TCRdb stores in-frame clones only, minus some. The sample includes 35,000 to 50,000 clones, about nine tenths of them seen just once. The starting material was CD4+ T cells from peripheral blood mononuclear cells, obtained in the first trimester of pregnancy. Receptors were obtained from a female donor with multiple sclerosis, enrolled in a pregnancy study.

This clone was found a few times. This chain connects TRBV7-6 to TRBJ2-5; D is possibly TRBD2 (7 bases). With 5 bases removed from V and 1 base from J, the gap between germline ends came to 23 bases. Germline V lookup: CDR1 SGHVS, CDR2 FNYEAQ. This CDR3 has 18 amino acids. CDR3 DNA: TGTGCCAGCAGCCCGTCGGGGGGCTTCATCTTCATCCAAGAGACCCAGTACTTC. This encodes CASSPSGGFIFIQETQYF.

Points on this clone: The sample contains more than one DNA sequence encoding this CDR3. The chain carries TRBV9 and TRBJ2-2; TRBD2 aligns across 12 bases. The CDR3 is made up of 16 amino acids. V dropped 4 bases and J dropped 5; count of bases not matched to a gene: 6. CDR1 and CDR2 (germline): SGDLS, YYNGEE. The CDR3 loop is CASSLGLAGGTGELFF. The CDR3 region has the DNA TGTGCCAGCAGCTTGGGACTAGCGGGCGGGACCGGGGAGCTGTTTTTT. The complete variable domain, with remaining parts taken from reference TRBV9 and TRBJ2-2, reads DSGVTQTPKHLITATGQRVTLRCSPRSGDLSVYWYQQSLDQGLQFLIQYYNGEERAKGNILERFSAQQFPDLHSELNLSSLELGDSALYFCASSLGLAGGTGELFFGEGSRLTVL.

The V call is TRBV28, the J call TRBJ2-7; D uncertain. The CDR3 consists of 12 residues. Trimming cost V 2 bases and J 1 base, with 3 bases left between them. The V gene's germline CDR1 is MDHEN and CDR2 SYDVKM. The CDR3 DNA reads TGTGCCAGCAGTTTAGCGTCCTACGAGCAGTACTTC. The encoded protein is CASSLASYEQYF.

The chain's CDR3 is CASSELAGEVGNEQFF. CDR3 nucleotide sequence: TGTGCCAGCAGTGAACTAGCGGGAGAGGTCGGCAATGAGCAGTTCTTC. V and J are TRBV6-1 and TRBJ2-1, with TRBD2 matching 10 bases. CDR1 is MNHNS and CDR2 is SASEGT in the germline V gene. The trim removed 2 bases at V and 6 bases at J, leaving 7 bases unmatched. The CDR3 is made up of 16 amino acids.

The chain has TRBV9 and TRBJ2-3, with 10 bases fitting TRBD2. This CDR3 contains 15 residues. Germline assignment: CDR1 SGDLS and CDR2 YYNGEE. J lost 3 bases, V lost 2 bases, and 3 bases had no gene match. The CDR3 reads CASSVRAGGTDTQYF. In DNA, the CDR3 is TGTGCCAGCAGCGTTAGAGCGGGAGGGACAGATACGCAGTATTTT.

The chain is built from TRBV29-1 and TRBJ2-1; 9 bases map to TRBD1. Germline V gene lookup returns CDR1 SQVTM and CDR2 ANQGSEA. The CDR3 covers 14 residues. The V gene end was trimmed by 2 bases and the J gene end by 8 bases; junction bases not matched to a gene: 7. The CDR3: CSVEYGTGLDEQFF. CDR3 coding DNA: TGCAGCGTTGAATACGGGACAGGGTTGGATGAGCAGTTCTTC.

This chain links TRBV6-1 with TRBJ2-7, with 7 bases fitting TRBD2. CDR1 and CDR2 (germline): MNHNS, SASEGT. The trim removed 10 bases at V and 3 bases at J, leaving 12 bases unmatched. The CDR3 is 14 amino acids. The CDR3 reads CATRARLANYEQYF. The DNA of the CDR3 is TGTGCCACCCGCGCCCGACTAGCAAACTACGAGCAGTACTTC.

The gene calls are TRBV28 and TRBJ2-6, with D possibly matching TRBD1 (5 bases). This CDR3 comprises 19 residues. The V and J ends lost 5 bases and 2 bases respectively, with 22 bases between them. Looked up from germline, CDR1 is MDHEN and CDR2 is SYDVKM. The CDR3 DNA sequence: TGTGCCAGCAGTCCTAGACGGCGGCAGGGAAGACCTGGGGCCAACGTCCTGACTTTC. Amino acid sequence: CASSPRRRQGRPGANVLTF.

This sequence joins TRBV4-1 and TRBJ2-4, with D hard to call. The CDR3 spans 17 residues. Germline CDR1 reads MGHRA; CDR2 reads YSYEKL. Trimming removed 1 base at V and 1 base at J, with 14 bases between. The CDR3 nucleotides read TGCGCCAGCAGCCAAGGAGGCGGCACTGGGGCCAAAAACATTCAGTACTTC. Its protein product is CASSQGGGTGAKNIQYF.

V is TRBV18 and J is TRBJ1-1; 7 positions agree with TRBD1. With 4 bases clipped from V and 6 bases from J, the junction kept 17 bases outside the gene matches. Germline CDR1 KGHSH, CDR2 LQKENI. This CDR3 spans 17 amino acids. The CDR3 DNA is TGTGCCAGCTCACGGGACAGCCTGGGTAATTATGGCTCTGAAGCTTTCTTT. Protein: CASSRDSLGNYGSEAFF.

The V gene is TRBV6-1, the J gene TRBJ2-5; no clear D. The CDR3 runs 14 residues. Trimming took 2 bases from V and 5 from J, leaving 12 bases between them. Germline V gene sequence: CDR1 MNHNS, CDR2 SASEGT. For the CDR3, the DNA is TGTGCCAGCAGTGAATGGCGGCCCGGGGAGACCCAGTACTTC. Translating gives CASSEWRPGETQYF.

The chain has TRBV5-1 and TRBJ2-3; 10 bases map to TRBD2. In germline, CDR1 is SGHRS, CDR2 YFSETQ. V lost 3 bases and J lost 0; bases outside the gene matches: 4. This CDR3 is 16 amino acids long. CDR3 amino acids: CASSSRTSGSTDTQYF. The CDR3 DNA reads TGCGCCAGCAGCTCCAGGACTAGCGGTAGCACAGATACGCAGTATTTT.

The V gene is TRBV6-1, the J gene TRBJ1-2; D unresolved. Deletions cut 0 bases from V and 3 bases from J, with 8 bases between. The CDR3 is 14 amino acids. The V gene's germline CDR1 is MNHNS and CDR2 SASEGT. For the CDR3, the DNA is TGTGCCAGCAGTGAAGCGCGTCAAGACTATGGCTACACCTTC. Encoded protein: CASSEARQDYGYTF.

The chain has TRBV11-2 and TRBJ2-2; no clear D. V gave up 1 base and J gave up 7 bases, with 10 bases separating them. CDR1 SGHAT and CDR2 FQNNGV come from the germline V gene. CDR3 length: 14 residues. CDR3 sequence: CASSLALRHGELFF. In DNA, the CDR3 is TGTGCCAGCAGCTTAGCACTGCGACACGGGGAGCTGTTTTTT.

The V and J genes are TRBV7-6 and TRBJ2-7; tentatively, D is TRBD2 (6 bases). The germline CDR1 and CDR2 sequences are SGHVS and FNYEAQ. The CDR3 totals 15 residues. Trimming removed 5 bases from V and 3 bases from J, with 17 bases in between. In nucleotides, the CDR3 is TGTGCCAGCAGCCTAGGGCTAGCGCGAAGCTACGAGCAGTACTTC. Its protein product is CASSLGLARSYEQYF. The variable domain in full, with the rest retrieved from reference TRBV7-6 and TRBJ2-7, is GAGVSQSPRYKVTKRGQDVALRCDPISGHVSLYWYRQALGQGPEFLTYFNYEAQQDKSGLPNDRFSAERPEGSISTLTIQRTEQRDSAMYRCASSLGLARSYEQYFGPGTRLTVT.

This chain joins TRBV5-4 and TRBJ2-6; 10 bases fit TRBD1. The CDR3 length is 17 residues. Per germline, CDR1 SGHNT and CDR2 YYREEE (reference sequence). The V gene end was trimmed by 0 bases and the J gene end by 0 bases; junction bases not matched to a gene: 0. In DNA form, the CDR3 reads TGTGCCAGCAGCTTGGGGACAGGGGGCTCTGGGGCCAACGTCCTGACTTTC. This gives the protein CASSLGTGGSGANVLTF.

This CDR3 reads CASSPWRGQGGSIEQYF. The CDR3 nucleotides read TGTGCCAGCAGCCCTTGGAGGGGACAGGGGGGTTCCATCGAGCAGTACTTC. The chain joins TRBV28 to TRBJ2-7; 11 bases are a match to TRBD1. The length of the CDR3 is 17 residues. V lost 6 bases and J lost 6; bases outside the gene matches: 16. Germline V gives CDR1 MDHEN, CDR2 SYDVKM.

CDR3 protein: CASSSGGGYTF. CDR3 sequence (DNA): TGTGCCAGCAGTTCGGGGGGTGGCTACACCTTC. The gene calls are TRBV28 and TRBJ1-2, with D possibly matching TRBD1 (5 bases). The CDR3 runs to 11 residues. Trimming cost V 4 bases and J 7 bases, with 7 bases left between them. Germline CDR1 reads MDHEN; CDR2 reads SYDVKM.

This chain connects TRBV7-2 to TRBJ2-2, with 9 bases lining up with TRBD2. V lost 8 bases, J lost 5 bases, and 9 bases stayed unmatched. Germline V lookup: CDR1 SGHTA, CDR2 FQGNSA. The CDR3 consists of 15 residues. Here the CDR3 DNA reads TGTGCCAGCGGAGGTAGCGGGAGCGGGACCGGGGAGCTGTTTTTT. As protein: CASGGSGSGTGELFF.

The chain uses TRBV4-2 and TRBJ2-1; TRBD2 matches 9 bases. V lost 0 bases and J lost 6; bases outside the gene matches: 12. The V gene's germline CDR1 is LGHNA and CDR2 YNFKEQ. The length of the CDR3 is 18 residues. The CDR3 loop is CASSQDSIRLAGRNEQFF. The DNA for the CDR3 is TGTGCCAGCAGCCAAGATAGTATTAGGCTAGCGGGACGCAATGAGCAGTTCTTC.

The chain links TRBV4-3 to TRBJ1-6; D gene ambiguous. The CDR3 has 19 residues. The V and J ends lost 0 bases and 0 bases respectively, with 15 bases between them. Germline CDR1 reads LGHNA; CDR2 reads YSLEER. CDR3 loop: CASSQDYTGSSSYNSPLHF. DNA for the CDR3: TGCGCCAGCAGCCAAGATTATACTGGCTCTAGCTCCTATAATTCACCCCTCCACTTT.

This rearrangement joins TRBV27 to TRBJ2-2; 7 bases line up with TRBD2. The germline V gene encodes CDR1 MNHEY and CDR2 SMNVEV (reference sequence). This CDR3 has 16 amino acids. Germline trimming cut 6 bases from V and 5 bases from J; bases unmatched to any gene: 12. The CDR3 loop reads CASSTWEWRGTGELFF. The CDR3 coding sequence is TGTGCCAGCAGCACATGGGAGTGGCGGGGGACCGGGGAGCTGTTTTTT.

A single count supports this clone. The gene calls are TRBV7-3 and TRBJ2-1; 12 bases agree with TRBD2. The CDR3 extends over 18 amino acids. The V gene end was trimmed by 5 bases and the J gene end by 4 bases; junction bases not matched to a gene: 12. CDR1 and CDR2 from the germline V gene are SGHTA and FQGTGA. CDR3 loop: CASSPRASGRAGYNEQFF. The CDR3 nucleotides are TGTGCCAGCAGCCCCCGGGCTAGCGGGAGGGCCGGGTACAATGAGCAGTTCTTC.

This chain links TRBV6-5 with TRBJ1-4, with D possibly TRBD1 on 6 matching bases. The CDR3 is 15 residues long. Trimming removed 0 bases from V and 2 bases from J, with 7 bases in between. Germline values: CDR1 MNHEY, CDR2 SVGAGI. The DNA of the CDR3 is TGTGCCAGCAGTTACTCGGGACATACTAATGAAAAACTGTTTTTT. Amino acid sequence: CASSYSGHTNEKLFF.

The V gene is TRBV4-3, the J gene TRBJ2-7; TRBD2 agrees at 11 bases. The CDR3 totals 18 residues. V lost 1 base, J lost 1 base, and 9 bases stayed unmatched. Germline-derived CDR1 and CDR2 are LGHNA and YSLEER. CDR3 DNA sequence: TGCGCCAGCAGCCAAGCCGATAGCGGGAGGGCCACGTCCTACGAGCAGTACTTC. Translating it yields CASSQADSGRATSYEQYF.

The chain uses TRBV13 and TRBJ2-6; D is perhaps TRBD2 (6 bases). The CDR3 length is 15 residues. V was trimmed by 5 bases and J by 2 bases, leaving 10 bases between them. In germline, CDR1 is PRHDT, CDR2 FYEKMQ (reference sequence). The CDR3 bases are TGTGCCAGCAGCCCCGGGACTCCTGGGGCCAACGTCCTGACTTTC. Translated: CASSPGTPGANVLTF.

The chain uses TRBV2 and TRBJ2-2, with TRBD1 matching over 7 bases. Losses at the gene ends were 1 base for V and 7 bases for J; bases not matched to a gene: 9. Germline V gene lookup returns CDR1 SNHLY and CDR2 FYNNEI. This CDR3 spans 16 amino acids. The chain's CDR3 is CASSEGGTALGGELFF. The CDR3 DNA follows: TGTGCCAGCAGTGAAGGAGGGACAGCTTTGGGCGGGGAGCTGTTTTTT.